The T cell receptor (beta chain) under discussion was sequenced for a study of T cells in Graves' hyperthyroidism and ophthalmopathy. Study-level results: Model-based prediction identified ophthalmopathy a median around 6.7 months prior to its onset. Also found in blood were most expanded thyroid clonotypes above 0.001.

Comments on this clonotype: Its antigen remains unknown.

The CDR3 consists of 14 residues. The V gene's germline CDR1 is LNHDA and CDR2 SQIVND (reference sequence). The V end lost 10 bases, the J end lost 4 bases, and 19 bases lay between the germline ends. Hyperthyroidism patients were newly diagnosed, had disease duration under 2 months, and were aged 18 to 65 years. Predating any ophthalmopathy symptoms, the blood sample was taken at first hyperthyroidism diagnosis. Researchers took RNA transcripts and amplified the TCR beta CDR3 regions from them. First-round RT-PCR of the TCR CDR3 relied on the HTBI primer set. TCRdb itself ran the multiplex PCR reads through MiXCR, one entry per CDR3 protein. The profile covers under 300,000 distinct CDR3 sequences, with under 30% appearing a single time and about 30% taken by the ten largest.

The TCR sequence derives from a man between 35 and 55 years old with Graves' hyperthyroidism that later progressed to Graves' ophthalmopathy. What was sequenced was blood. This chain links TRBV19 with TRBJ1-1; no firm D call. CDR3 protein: CATTKRQGSTEAFF. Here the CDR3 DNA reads TGTGCCACTACGAAGAGACAAGGTTCCACTGAAGCTTTCTTT.